The rows below give T cell receptor beta chains drawn from one sample of a study of T cell responses to AZD1222 COVID-19 vaccine. TCRdb's table, derived via immunoSEQ multiplex PCR, lists solely in-frame clones and lacks some. The table shows about 180,000 clones, with around nine tenths occurring only once. The starting material was peripheral blood, obtained on day 0 of AZD1222 vaccination. The source of these receptors is an adult in good health. Each CDR3 is given with its conserved first and last residue. D genes are given only for firm matches.

>-|16|TRBV6-5
CASSYTRTAYSYEQYF
>-|15|TRBV6-2/TRBV6-3
CASSTYRVVNTEAFF
>-|14|TRBV3-1/TRBV3-2
CASSQAGYNQPQHF
>TRBD2|13|TRBV7-2
CASAVGGRETQYF
>-|11|TRBV7-2
CASSSFNEQFF
>TRBD1|15|TRBV4-2
CASSPRQGENTEAFF
>TRBD1|13|TRBV7-9
CASSSLWTGPRHF
>-|19|TRBV2
CASSAPPNRQTGNTGELFF
>TRBD2|16|TRBV7-9
CASSISGGALENEQFF
>-|12|TRBV7-3
CASSHQGTEAFF
>-|16|TRBV18
CASSPRDTVANEKLFF
>TRBD2|13|TRBV28
CASRSGVRYTQYF
>-|13|TRBV5-1
CASSLGAGETQYF
>-|16|TRBV5-5
CASSPESGWGTDTQYF
>TRBD1|16|TRBV30
CAWREGTGRANEKLFF
>-|15|TRBV3-1/TRBV3-2
CASSHGGGLNYGYTF
>TRBD2|12|TRBV18
CASSPGGSEQYF
>TRBD1|11|TRBV7-6
CASRDRGQLFF
>-|14|TRBV6-4
CASSDSGQNTEAFF
>TRBD1|17|TRBV19
CASSPRDRTGSNQPQHF
>-|19|TRBV7-8
CASSLARPGRGSLNSPLHF
>-|15|TRBV11-2
CASSLAGLSNQPQHF
>-|14|TRBV10-3
CAITSSRGQTEAFF
>-|16|TRBV5-4
CASSAPPGTGTDTQYF
>TRBD1|14|TRBV3-1/TRBV3-2
CASSSGQMNEKLFF
>TRBD1|18|TRBV18
CASSPTEQGSTSGNTIYF
>-|14|TRBV7-3
CASSLTGPGDEQFF
>TRBD1|12|TRBV10-2
CATTTGDQPQHF
>TRBD1|14|TRBV7-6
CASSRTGGSDTQYF
>TRBD1|17|TRBV5-1
CASSPRRDRAPFYEQYF
>-|14|TRBV14
CASSQEGWGYGYTF
>TRBD1|16|TRBV30
CAWSAPRTGQSYEQYF
>-|12|TRBV9
CASSVVGETQYF
>-|15|TRBV5-6
CASSWLGQRGNEQFF
>-|14|TRBV11-2
CASSLVRSLGGYTF
>-|14|TRBV5-4
CASSLEGSNEKLFF
>-|12|TRBV30
CAWSPRGNEQFF
>-|13|TRBV7-3
CASSGDVNSPLHF
>TRBD1|14|TRBV29-1
CSVARDRGQDTQYF
>TRBD1|13|TRBV19
CASSETGSYGYTF
>-|14|TRBV19
CASSIRAGVQPQHF